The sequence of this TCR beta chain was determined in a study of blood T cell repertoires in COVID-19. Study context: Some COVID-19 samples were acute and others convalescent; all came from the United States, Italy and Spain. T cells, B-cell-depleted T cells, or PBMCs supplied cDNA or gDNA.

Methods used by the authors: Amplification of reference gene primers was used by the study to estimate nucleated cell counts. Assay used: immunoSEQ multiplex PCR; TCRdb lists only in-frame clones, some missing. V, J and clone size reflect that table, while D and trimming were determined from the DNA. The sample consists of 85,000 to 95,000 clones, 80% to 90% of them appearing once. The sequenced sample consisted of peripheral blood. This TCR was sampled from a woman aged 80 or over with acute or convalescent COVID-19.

Written as DNA, the CDR3 is TGTGCCAGCAGTTACAGACTGATGAACACTGAAGCTTTCTTT. Its translation: CASSYRLMNTEAFF. The chain joins TRBV6-6 to TRBJ1-1; no clear D. The germline V gene has CDR1 MNHNY and CDR2 SVGAGI (reference sequence). The CDR3 has 14 residues. Trimming cost V 2 bases and J 0 bases, with 7 bases left between them.